This T cell receptor beta chain was observed in a study of cytomegalovirus exposure and HLA in healthy donors. Study-wide results and caveats: For most TCR sequences rarity was the rule, although some public TCRs occurred in many donors. Most of the TCR beta V segments (in an earlier analysis) were productive either about 87% or about 30% of the time. A later analysis associated under 20,000 TCR beta sequences with HLA alleles at a 0.05 false discovery rate. The availability of immune exposure information extended only to CMV serostatus.

The PCR contained 60 Vbeta and 13 Jbeta primers. The table came from immunoSEQ multiplex PCR; TCRdb's copy has only in-frame clones and leaves some out. The sample has about 140,000 clones; approximately 80% are singletons. Comments on this clone: Its specificity is unknown.

The origin of this receptor is a man in his forties in good health and CMV-seronegative. The specimen sequenced was PBMCs.

The DNA of the CDR3 is TGTGCCAGCAGCCCCGGACAGGGCCTAAACATTCAGTACTTC. Protein product: CASSPGQGLNIQYF. The chain combines TRBV7-6 with TRBJ2-4; 8 bases map to TRBD1. V was clipped by 5 bases and J by 6 bases; unmatched bases: 6. Germline values: CDR1 SGHVS, CDR2 FNYEAQ. This CDR3 has 14 residues.